This TCR beta chain was captured in a study of shared clonotypes between healthy human individuals. Using immunoSEQ multiplex PCR, the repertoire was profiled, and TCRdb retains in-frame clones only, with some absent. In the table there are 2,500,000 or so clones, roughly 93% of which are singletons. The receptor was derived from a young man in good health. Some clones in this sample may be carry-over from other donors' samples. Sequencing input: naive CD4+ T cells from PBMCs. Subset noted: CD45RA+ positively selected.

DNA for the CDR3: TGCGCCAGCAGTGACGTACCTGGGGCCAACGTCCTGACTTTC. It codes for CASSDVPGANVLTF. The chain links TRBV5-1 to TRBJ2-6; D gene uncertain. The CDR3 spans 14 residues. Looked up from germline, CDR1 is SGHRS and CDR2 is YFSETQ. The V and J ends lost 5 bases and 2 bases respectively, with 8 bases between them.